This section outlines one T cell receptor beta chain sequence together with its context. Its antigen is unidentified. This related bone marrow graft donor gave peripheral blood on the day of marrow donation. Assay used: immunoSEQ multiplex PCR; TCRdb lists only in-frame clones, some missing. The data show around 23,000 clones, around 73% seen once. This record belongs to a study of T cells after posttransplantation cyclophosphamide. Study conclusions and caveats: TRB clonality was highly associated with recipient CMV seropositivity and reactivation. Donor-recipient repertoire similarity was low at 1-2 months, rising over year one.

This clonotype originated in a woman aged 60-75 years in good health, CMV-negative, and a related stem cell transplant donor. Sequenced: memory CD4+ T cells sorted from PBMCs.

CDR3 region: CAWSVRGNSPLHF. CDR3 sequence (DNA): TGTGCCTGGAGTGTACGGGGGAATTCACCCCTCCACTTT. The rearrangement uses TRBV30 and TRBJ1-6, with D maybe TRBD1 (5 bases). Germline loops: CDR1 GTSNPN, CDR2 SVGIG (reference sequence). This CDR3 has 13 amino acids. The V end lost 0 bases, the J end lost 7 bases, and 7 bases lay between the germline ends.